Listed below are T cell receptor beta chains from one sample, sequenced in a study of T cells expressing NK-cell markers. TCRdb re-analyzed the 5' RACE reads; it lists each CDR3 protein once, without DNA. In total, the table holds around 260,000 distinct CDR3 sequences. Sequenced sample: blood T cells: a sorted CD56 or NKG2C T cell subset, CD4+ or CD8+ T cells, or bulk PBMC T cells (not recorded which). The receptors derive from a woman between 18 and 75 years old in good health. Both conserved end residues are part of each CDR3.

CDR3 length: 12; V gene: TRBV29-1; J gene: TRBJ2-1; CDR3 protein: CSDHQGGDEQFF
CDR3 length: 13; V gene: TRBV7-2; J gene: TRBJ2-1; CDR3 protein: CASRFTGYNEQFF
CDR3 length: 16; V gene: TRBV7-3; J gene: TRBJ2-1; CDR3 protein: CASSLTWLAGGAEQFF
CDR3 length: 14; V gene: TRBV4-2; J gene: TRBJ2-1; CDR3 protein: CASSRGGPYNEQFF
CDR3 length: 15; V gene: TRBV9; J gene: TRBJ2-1; CDR3 protein: CASSVGLAGVNEQFF
CDR3 length: 16; V gene: TRBV18; J gene: TRBJ2-3; CDR3 protein: CASSPRWREWADTQYF
CDR3 length: 12; V gene: TRBV12-3/TRBV12-4; J gene: TRBJ2-1; CDR3 protein: CASSPDYNEQFF
CDR3 length: 12; V gene: TRBV20-1; J gene: TRBJ2-4; CDR3 protein: CSARVGGNIQYF
CDR3 length: 14; V gene: TRBV20-1; J gene: TRBJ2-7; CDR3 protein: CSARPSGPAYEQYF
CDR3 length: 14; V gene: TRBV23-1; J gene: TRBJ2-7; CDR3 protein: CASSRRGDSYEQYF
CDR3 length: 14; V gene: TRBV12-3/TRBV12-4; J gene: TRBJ1-1; CDR3 protein: CASSLRAQNTEAFF
CDR3 length: 15; V gene: TRBV7-8; J gene: TRBJ2-3; CDR3 protein: CASSFDNFDTDTQYF
CDR3 length: 15; V gene: TRBV6-2/TRBV6-3; J gene: TRBJ2-3; CDR3 protein: CASSSLAGSTDTQYF
CDR3 length: 15; V gene: TRBV4-1; J gene: TRBJ2-1; CDR3 protein: CASSQSRTGGDEQFF
CDR3 length: 14; V gene: TRBV2; J gene: TRBJ2-4; CDR3 protein: CASRDRVSKNIQYF
CDR3 length: 15; V gene: TRBV12-3/TRBV12-4; J gene: TRBJ2-7; CDR3 protein: CASSTGGSGSYEQYF
CDR3 length: 14; V gene: TRBV5-1; J gene: TRBJ1-1; CDR3 protein: CASMEGRLNTEAFF
CDR3 length: 13; V gene: TRBV29-1; J gene: TRBJ2-3; CDR3 protein: CTTSGEGTDTQYF
CDR3 length: 11; V gene: TRBV20-1; J gene: TRBJ2-5; CDR3 protein: CSARVVETQYF
CDR3 length: 15; V gene: TRBV11-1; J gene: TRBJ2-1; CDR3 protein: CASSSPGTGGYEQFF
CDR3 length: 12; V gene: TRBV20-1; J gene: TRBJ1-4; CDR3 protein: CSARDEGGKLFF
CDR3 length: 15; V gene: TRBV5-4; J gene: TRBJ2-5; CDR3 protein: CASSSPRDSQETQYF
CDR3 length: 11; V gene: TRBV28; J gene: TRBJ2-7; CDR3 protein: CASKRSYEQYF
CDR3 length: 15; V gene: TRBV5-5; J gene: TRBJ1-1; CDR3 protein: CASSLQGPIGTEAFF
CDR3 length: 18; V gene: TRBV18; J gene: TRBJ2-1; CDR3 protein: CASSPIPPGTRNHNEQFF
CDR3 length: 12; V gene: TRBV19; J gene: TRBJ2-1; CDR3 protein: CASSMPSNEQFF
CDR3 length: 12; V gene: TRBV20-1; J gene: TRBJ2-2; CDR3 protein: CSAKLASGELFF
CDR3 length: 14; V gene: TRBV20-1; J gene: TRBJ2-7; CDR3 protein: CSARDGRGRGEQYF
CDR3 length: 13; V gene: TRBV10-2; J gene: TRBJ2-5; CDR3 protein: CASRLDSKETQYF
CDR3 length: 17; V gene: TRBV4-3; J gene: TRBJ2-2; CDR3 protein: CASSQLSGGLGAGELFF
CDR3 length: 14; V gene: TRBV6-1; J gene: TRBJ2-4; CDR3 protein: CASTSALAKNIQYF
CDR3 length: 15; V gene: TRBV12-3/TRBV12-4; J gene: TRBJ2-5; CDR3 protein: CASSLAPRAGETQYF
CDR3 length: 15; V gene: TRBV5-1; J gene: TRBJ2-1; CDR3 protein: CASSLVGGGANEQFF
CDR3 length: 16; V gene: TRBV20-1; J gene: TRBJ1-2; CDR3 protein: CSATAPPGGGLGGYTF
CDR3 length: 17; V gene: TRBV9; J gene: TRBJ2-5; CDR3 protein: CASSVGVAGDVFGTQYF
CDR3 length: 13; V gene: TRBV15; J gene: TRBJ2-1; CDR3 protein: CATSRDRESEQFF
CDR3 length: 13; V gene: TRBV19; J gene: TRBJ2-1; CDR3 protein: CASSGGSYNEQFF
CDR3 length: 14; V gene: TRBV6-1; J gene: TRBJ1-3; CDR3 protein: CASTPGGEANTIYF
CDR3 length: 15; V gene: TRBV5-4; J gene: TRBJ2-7; CDR3 protein: CASSAGTSGNNEQYF
CDR3 length: 15; V gene: TRBV12-3/TRBV12-4; J gene: TRBJ2-1; CDR3 protein: CASSLSGGAEHEQFF
CDR3 length: 15; V gene: TRBV12-3/TRBV12-4; J gene: TRBJ2-1; CDR3 protein: CASTNRTSGSRGQFF
CDR3 length: 14; V gene: TRBV20-1; J gene: TRBJ2-1; CDR3 protein: CNASGGASNDEQFF
CDR3 length: 14; V gene: TRBV18; J gene: TRBJ2-7; CDR3 protein: CASSPRGASYEQYF
CDR3 length: 15; V gene: TRBV19; J gene: TRBJ2-4; CDR3 protein: CASSPRTGGKNIQYF
CDR3 length: 14; V gene: TRBV5-1; J gene: TRBJ2-7; CDR3 protein: CASSSLAGGYEQYF
CDR3 length: 17; V gene: TRBV3-1; J gene: TRBJ2-1; CDR3 protein: CASSQDLLAGVGNEQFF
CDR3 length: 14; V gene: TRBV6-5; J gene: TRBJ1-1; CDR3 protein: CASSYEGSVTEAFF